Below are 32 T cell receptor beta chains sequenced from a single sample in a study of molecular identifiers for immune sequencing clone quantification. TCRdb redid the calling of the PCR reads with MiXCR, one entry per CDR3 protein. The sample records over 550,000 distinct CDR3 sequences, about 25% being singletons. Material for sequencing was naive CD8+ T cells from blood, with Jurkat cell RNA spiked in. Noted subset: FACS-sorted CD8+CD4-CCR7+CD45RA+ naive T cells. Source of these receptors: a human donor in good health. Some libraries in this study had Jurkat cell RNA spiked in.

This clonotype was observed many times. The chain couples TRBV20-1 to TRBJ2-7, with a possible D match to TRBD1 (6 bases). V lost 3 bases and J lost 2, with 11 bases in between. The CDR3 runs to 13 residues. CDR1 is DFQATT, CDR2 SNEGSKA, per germline (reference sequence). The CDR3 protein is CSARDRTTYEQYF. In DNA, the CDR3 is TGCAGTGCTAGGGACAGAACAACCTACGAGCAGTACTTC.

The V gene is TRBV5-6, the J gene TRBJ1-1; weak D call: TRBD1 (5 bases). Between the trimmed V and J ends, which lost 3 bases and 6 bases, there was a span of 15 bases. The CDR3 contains 14 residues. The germline V gene encodes CDR1 SGHDT and CDR2 YYEEEE. Here the CDR3 DNA reads TGTGCCAGCAGCTCGTCTGGGGGTAGGGCTGAAGCTTTCTTT. The encoded protein is CASSSSGGRAEAFF. Variable domain in full (rest from reference TRBV5-6 and TRBJ1-1): DAGVTQSPTHLIKTRGQQVTLRCSPKSGHDTVSWYQQALGQGPQFIFQYYEEEERQRGNFPDRFSGHQFPNYSSELNVNALLLGDSALYLCASSSSGGRAEAFFGQGTRLTVV.

The table lists this clonotype with many counts. The chain uses TRBV5-4 and TRBJ2-7; D gene uncertain. The CDR3 is 12 amino acids. The V gene lost 1 base and the J gene lost 3 bases, with 5 bases spanning the gap. Germline V gene sequence: CDR1 SGHNT, CDR2 YYREEE (reference sequence). This CDR3 is CASSLFGYEQYF. In DNA, the CDR3 is TGTGCCAGCAGCTTGTTTGGCTACGAGCAGTACTTC.

This clonotype was detected only a few times. The chain combines TRBV4-3 with TRBJ2-3; tentative D call: TRBD2 (6 bases). The V and J ends lost 3 bases and 4 bases respectively, with 14 bases between them. This CDR3 region has 15 residues. CDR1 is LGHNA and CDR2 is YSLEER in the germline V gene. The CDR3 DNA is TGCGCCAGCAGCCACTGGAGGGGAACCGCAGATACGCAGTATTTT. Its protein product is CASSHWRGTADTQYF.

The CDR3 here is CASSPKGTAYEQYF. In nucleotides, the CDR3 is TGTGCCAGCAGTCCTAAGGGCACCGCCTACGAGCAGTACTTC. The chain has TRBV27 and TRBJ2-7; D is unresolved. Trimming shortened V by 5 bases and J by 2 bases, and 13 bases separated the two germline ends. The CDR3 has 14 amino acids. Germline V gives CDR1 MNHEY, CDR2 SMNVEV (reference sequence).

This clonotype was seen more than once but under ten times. The chain joins TRBV4-3 to TRBJ1-1; 10 bases agree with TRBD1. V lost 1 base to trimming and J lost 4 bases; unmatched junction nucleotides: 3. Germline CDR1 LGHNA, CDR2 YSLEER. This CDR3 contains 15 residues. The CDR3 DNA reads as TGCGCCAGCAGCCAAGGGACAGGGGGTTTCACTGAAGCTTTCTTT. Amino acid sequence: CASSQGTGGFTEAFF.

The chain recombines TRBV24-1 with TRBJ2-2; D is uncertain. Deletions cut 9 bases from V and 4 bases from J, with 14 bases between. The CDR3 extends over 14 amino acids. CDR1 KGHDR and CDR2 SFDVKD come from the germline V gene. The CDR3 DNA sequence: TGTGCCACCTCCGACTGGACGACCACCGGGGAGCTGTTTTTT. Translated: CATSDWTTTGELFF.

This clonotype showed up just once. A much larger clone differs from this one at a single base, so this may be a read error. The chain recombines TRBV6-6 with TRBJ1-3; D is perhaps TRBD1 (5 bases). The germline V gene encodes CDR1 MNHNY and CDR2 SVGAGI (reference sequence). The CDR3 is 15 residues long. DNA of the CDR3: TGTGTCAGCAGTTACTCGATGGGGCCCGGAAACACCATATATTTT. It codes for CVSSYSMGPGNTIYF.

This clonotype was recorded a few times. The rearrangement uses TRBV7-6 and TRBJ2-7; D possibly corresponds to TRBD2 (5 bases). Trimming shortened V by 0 bases and J by 2 bases, and 14 bases separated the two germline ends. The CDR3 contains 16 residues. Germline V CDR1 and CDR2: SGHVS, FNYEAQ. CDR3 DNA: TGTGCCAGCAGCTTAGCGCGGGCAGACGCGACCTACGAGCAGTACTTC. Translating gives CASSLARADATYEQYF.

V usage is TRBV7-9 and J usage is TRBJ2-1; tentative D call: TRBD1 (6 bases). The CDR3 runs 16 residues. Trimming pared 5 bases from V and 4 bases from J, leaving 18 bases between. Per the germline V gene, CDR1 is SEHNR and CDR2 is FQNEAQ (reference sequence). The CDR3 loop is CASSPIRGHQYNEQFF. The CDR3 nucleotides read TGTGCCAGCAGCCCGATCCGGGGACACCAATACAATGAGCAGTTCTTC.

In the case of this clonotype: A read error may explain this, as a much larger clone is one base away. V usage is TRBV28 and J usage is TRBJ1-5; D gene uncertain. The CDR3 covers 17 residues. V shed 7 bases and J shed 5 bases, with 24 bases lying between them. Germline values: CDR1 MDHEN, CDR2 SYDVKM. The CDR3 spells CASIKSRPSLTYQPQHF. CDR3 nucleotide sequence: TGTGCCAGCATTAAATCCAGGCCCTCATTAACCTATCAGCCCCAGCATTTT.

This clonotype was observed once. This clone may be a read error of a much larger clone one base away. The chain couples TRBV7-9 to TRBJ1-1; 8 bases fit TRBD1. The V gene end was trimmed by 5 bases and the J gene end by 3 bases; junction bases not matched to a gene: 8. The CDR3 covers 15 residues. Germline V gene lookup returns CDR1 SEHNR and CDR2 FQNEAQ (reference sequence). CDR3 nucleotide sequence: TGTGCCAGCAGCATTGACAGGGGACTGGACACTGAAGCTTTCTTT. This translates into CASSIDRGLDTEAFF.

The chain joins TRBV15 to TRBJ2-7; D call uncertain. V was clipped by 3 bases and J by 3 bases, with 9 bases between them. The CDR3 is 13 amino acids. From germline, CDR1 is LNHNV and CDR2 YYDKDF (reference sequence). CDR3 DNA sequence: TGTGCCACCAGCAGCCTGGGGAACTACGAGCAGTACTTC. Translated: CATSSLGNYEQYF.

This clonotype was detected a few times. This chain links TRBV7-6 with TRBJ2-7; TRBD1 or TRBD2 may be the D gene (5 bases each). Looked up from germline, CDR1 is SGHVS and CDR2 is FNYEAQ. This CDR3 comprises 16 residues. Trimming pared 3 bases from V and 2 bases from J, leaving 17 bases between. The CDR3 here is CASSFNGDGETYEQYF. In DNA form, the CDR3 reads TGTGCCAGCAGCTTCAACGGGGACGGAGAGACCTACGAGCAGTACTTC.

Turning to this clonotype: One base away lies a much larger clone, so this may be a sequencing read error. The chain links TRBV6-2 or TRBV6-3 to TRBJ1-1; TRBD1 might be the D (5 bases). The CDR3 is 15 residues long. The V end lost 6 bases, the J end lost 3 bases, and 17 bases lay between the germline ends. Germline CDR1 reads MNHEY; CDR2 reads SVGEGT. CDR3 amino acids: CASRFKGFLDTEAFF. The CDR3 DNA reads as TGTGCCAGCAGATTCAAGGGGTTCTTGGACACTGAAGCTTTCTTT.

Of note for this clonotype: This clone may be a read error of a much larger clone one base away. The rearrangement uses TRBV11-2 and TRBJ2-1; TRBD1 aligns across 10 bases. CDR3 size: 15 residues. Per the germline V gene, CDR1 is SGHAT and CDR2 is FQNNGV. CDR3 region: CASSPRTGGTNERFF. In nucleotides, the CDR3 is TGTGCCAGCAGCCCGAGGACAGGGGGGACCAATGAGCGGTTCTTC.

The sample holds a few counts of this clonotype. The chain links TRBV7-9 to TRBJ1-2; 10 nucleotides match TRBD1. This CDR3 spans 14 amino acids. Germline CDR1 is SEHNR and CDR2 is FQNEAQ (reference sequence). The ends lost 4 bases at V and 5 bases at J; junction bases unmatched: 4. CDR3 loop: CASSSGTGVYGYTF. The CDR3 coding sequence is TGTGCCAGCAGCTCCGGGACAGGGGTTTATGGCTACACCTTC. The full variable domain, in which reference TRBV7-9 and TRBJ1-2 provide the parts outside the CDR3, is DTGVSQNPRHKITKRGQNVTFRCDPISEHNRLYWYRQTLGQGPEFLTYFQNEAQLEKSRLLSDRFSAERPKGSFSTLEIQRTEQGDSAMYLCASSSGTGVYGYTFGSGTRLTVV.

This chain connects TRBV19 to TRBJ1-5, with 7 bases matching TRBD1. Germline CDR1 is LNHDA and CDR2 is SQIVND (reference sequence). Trimming cost V 3 bases and J 5 bases; bases outside gene matches: 4. This CDR3 contains 14 residues. CDR3 sequence reads: CASSMGTVYQPQHF. The DNA for the CDR3 is TGTGCCAGTAGTATGGGGACAGTGTATCAGCCCCAGCATTTT.

The chain joins TRBV5-8 to TRBJ1-1; no definite D call. V lost 2 bases and J lost 4, with 12 bases in between. Looked up from germline, CDR1 is SGHTS and CDR2 is YDEGEE. CDR3 length equals 14 residues. CDR3 in amino acids: CASSFWGLGTEAFF. The DNA of the CDR3 is TGTGCCAGCAGCTTTTGGGGTTTAGGCACTGAAGCTTTCTTT.

This clonotype has at least ten counts. The chain is built from TRBV7-9 and TRBJ1-1; D may be TRBD1 (6 bases). Germline CDR1 and CDR2: SEHNR and FQNEAQ (reference sequence). Trimming took 3 bases from V and 0 from J, leaving 14 bases between them. The CDR3 loop spans 16 amino acids. CDR3 bases: TGTGCCAGCAGCTTGAGTTGGGGGACACTGAACACTGAAGCTTTCTTT. Its protein is CASSLSWGTLNTEAFF.

To note about this clonotype: A much more abundant neighbour one base away suggests this may be a read error. V is TRBV28 and J is TRBJ2-5, with D hard to call. Germline V gives CDR1 MDHEN, CDR2 SYDVKM. This CDR3 comprises 14 residues. V was trimmed by 2 bases and J by 4 bases, leaving 11 bases between them. CDR3 sequence (DNA): TGTGCCAGCAGTTTACTAGGTGCGCGAGAGACCCAGTACTTC. The encoded protein is CASSLLGARETQYF.

This clonotype was counted only a few times. This CDR3 reads CAISDREGQPQHF. The CDR3 DNA sequence: TGTGCCATTTCGGACAGGGAGGGTCAGCCCCAGCATTTT. V is TRBV2 and J is TRBJ1-5, with TRBD1 matching over 8 bases. Germline V gene sequence: CDR1 SNHLY, CDR2 FYNNEI. V was clipped by 10 bases and J by 6 bases; unmatched bases: 8. The CDR3 consists of 13 residues.

This chain links TRBV30 with TRBJ1-5; 7 nucleotides line up with TRBD1. The junction had 9 bases not matched to a gene; V was cut back by 3 bases and J by 10 bases. From germline, CDR1 is GTSNPN and CDR2 SVGIG (reference sequence). This CDR3 region has 13 residues. The CDR3 loop is CAWSSTGAAPQHF. CDR3 DNA sequence: TGTGCCTGGAGCAGTACAGGGGCCGCCCCCCAGCATTTT.

The chain couples TRBV20-1 to TRBJ1-4; D is possibly TRBD1 (5 bases). Germline V CDR1 and CDR2: DFQATT, SNEGSKA (reference sequence). The CDR3 is 17 amino acids. Between the trimmed V and J ends, which lost 7 bases and 0 bases, there was a span of 21 bases. The CDR3 sequence: CSVPSGPLRATNEKLFF. CDR3 coding DNA: TGCAGTGTTCCCTCAGGGCCCCTACGGGCAACTAATGAAAAACTGTTTTTT.

Many counts were recorded for this clonotype. The chain has TRBV12-3 or TRBV12-4 and TRBJ2-3; D gene uncertain. V lost 3 bases and J 4 bases, leaving 2 bases between the germline ends. The CDR3 has 11 residues. CDR3: CASSFSDTQYF. The CDR3 region has the DNA TGTGCCAGCAGTTTTTCAGATACGCAGTATTTT.

For this clonotype: At one boundary the junction diverges from the germline segment, which might be a read error. This chain links TRBV2 with TRBJ2-1; D is ambiguous. From germline, CDR1 is SNHLY and CDR2 FYNNEI. CDR3 size: 14 residues. CDR3 DNA: TGTGCCAGCAGTGAGATTCACTCCAACAATGAGCAGTTCTTC. It codes for CASSEIHSNNEQFF. Complete variable domain (other parts from reference TRBV2 and TRBJ2-1): EPEVTQTPSHQVTQMGQEVILRCVPISNHLYFYWYRQILGQKVEFLVSFYNNEISEKSEIFDDQFSVERPDGSNFTLKIRSTKLEDSAMYFCASSEIHSNNEQFFGPGTRLTVL.

This clonotype was seen a few times. The CDR3 DNA reads TGCAGCGTTGAAGGGGGGAGCTCCTACAATGAGCAGTTCTTC. Protein product: CSVEGGSSYNEQFF. This chain connects TRBV29-1 to TRBJ2-1; tentatively, D is TRBD1 or TRBD2 (5 bases each). The germline gives CDR1 SQVTM, CDR2 ANQGSEA. The CDR3 spans 14 residues. The V and J ends lost 1 base and 0 bases respectively, with 7 bases between them.

There are many counts of this clonotype. The chain recombines TRBV4-1 with TRBJ1-1; 7 bases fit TRBD1. The CDR3 length is 15 residues. The V and J ends lost 6 bases and 2 bases, in that order; junction bases with no gene match: 9. Per the germline V gene, CDR1 is MGHRA and CDR2 is YSYEKL. CDR3 residues: CASSPRGTDNTEAFF. The CDR3 DNA reads TGCGCCAGCAGTCCTAGAGGGACAGACAACACTGAAGCTTTCTTT.

This clonotype has at least ten counts. The CDR3 bases are TGCAGTGCTAGAGATCCTGACAGGGTCTACGAGCAGTACTTC. Its protein product is CSARDPDRVYEQYF. The chain employs TRBV20-1 and TRBJ2-7; TRBD1 aligns across 7 bases. The V gene's germline CDR1 is DFQATT and CDR2 SNEGSKA (reference sequence). V dropped 0 bases and J dropped 3; count of bases not matched to a gene: 5. This CDR3 region has 14 residues.

This clonotype was observed many times. The V gene is TRBV20-1, the J gene TRBJ2-7, with a weak D call TRBD2 (7 bases). Germline CDR1 reads DFQATT; CDR2 reads SNEGSKA (reference sequence). The CDR3 runs to 16 residues. Trimming removed 1 base at V and 3 bases at J, with 19 bases between. In DNA, the CDR3 is TGCAGTGCTAGAGCGGGAGGCCAGGGGCTTTTCTACGAGCAGTACTTC. This sequence encodes CSARAGGQGLFYEQYF.

The chain joins TRBV14 to TRBJ2-1, with 7 positions matching TRBD1. This CDR3 contains 17 residues. Looked up from germline, CDR1 is SGHDN and CDR2 is FVKESK. The ends lost 1 base at V and 0 bases at J; junction bases unmatched: 6. The CDR3 is CASSQGQGVSSYNEQFF. The CDR3 DNA reads TGTGCCAGCAGCCAAGGACAGGGAGTGAGCTCCTACAATGAGCAGTTCTTC. Full variable domain (rest looked up from reference TRBV14 and TRBJ2-1): EAGVTQFPSHSVIEKGQTVTLRCDPISGHDNLYWYRRVMGKEIKFLLHFVKESKQDESGMPNNRFLAERTGGTYSTLKVQPAELEDSGVYFCASSQGQGVSSYNEQFFGPGTRLTVL.

The chain uses TRBV5-5 and TRBJ2-7; D not resolved. Germline CDR1 reads SGHKS; CDR2 reads YYEKEE (reference sequence). Trimming took 3 bases from V and 3 from J, leaving 7 bases between them. The CDR3 loop spans 12 amino acids. CDR3 DNA sequence: TGTGCCAGCAGCTCGGTCGTCTACGAGCAGTACTTC. This codes for CASSSVVYEQYF.